These 18 T cell receptor beta chains were sequenced from one sample in a study of blood T cell repertoires in COVID-19. This table comes from immunoSEQ multiplex PCR, and its TCRdb copy is limited to in-frame clones, with some not included. The table records more than 90,000 clones, roughly 84% of them present only once. Material: peripheral blood. The receptors here all came from a woman aged 70-85 years with acute or convalescent COVID-19.

This rearrangement joins TRBV6-1 to TRBJ2-1; 10 bases match TRBD2. The V gene end was trimmed by 1 base and the J gene end by 6 bases; junction bases not matched to a gene: 3. Germline V CDR1 and CDR2: MNHNS, SASEGT. The CDR3 covers 15 residues. CDR3 amino acids: CASSEGASGSNEQFF. The DNA for the CDR3 is TGTGCCAGCAGTGAAGGGGCTAGCGGGAGCAATGAGCAGTTCTTC.

This clone was seen just once. The chain is built from TRBV6-4 and TRBJ2-3, with 10 bases aligning to TRBD2. Germline V lookup: CDR1 MRHNA, CDR2 SNTAGT. V trimming: 5 bases; J trimming: 1 base; junction bases outside the gene matches: 3. CDR3 length: 15 amino acids. The CDR3 is CASSSGTSGTDTQYF. The DNA for the CDR3 is TGTGCCAGCAGTTCCGGGACTAGCGGCACAGATACGCAGTATTTT.

This clone was observed a handful of times. Additional DNA sequences in this sample encode the identical CDR3. This chain uses TRBV7-9 with TRBJ2-7, with 10 bases lining up with TRBD2. Germline assignment: CDR1 SEHNR and CDR2 FQNEAQ (reference sequence). This CDR3 region has 14 residues. V shed 2 bases and J 2 bases; nucleotides not matched to a gene: 0. DNA of the CDR3: TGTGCCAGCAGCTTAAGCGGGGGGGCCTACGAGCAGTACTTC. Protein product: CASSLSGGAYEQYF.

This clone has only a few counts. The chain has TRBV2 and TRBJ2-3, with 7 bases matching TRBD2. CDR1 and CDR2 from the germline V gene are SNHLY and FYNNEI. The CDR3 has 17 amino acids. J lost 0 bases, V lost 8 bases, and 14 bases had no gene match. In nucleotides, the CDR3 is TGTGCCAGCGGGGGGGATCGGGATCCTACTAGCACAGATACGCAGTATTTT. This encodes CASGGDRDPTSTDTQYF.

The chain is built from TRBV3-1 (or the pseudogene TRBV3-2) and TRBJ1-2, with TRBD1 matching over 8 bases. Trimming at V came to 1 base and at J to 8 bases, leaving 6 bases not matched to a gene. Germline CDR1 reads LGHDT; CDR2 reads YNNKEL (reference sequence). The CDR3 extends over 14 amino acids. As DNA, the CDR3 is TGTGCCAGCAGCCAAGCGAGGCAGGGGGCCGGCTACACCTTC. Translation: CASSQARQGAGYTF.

The gene calls are TRBV5-4 and TRBJ2-1, with TRBD2 matching 10 bases. The V segment lost 3 bases and the J segment 8 bases; nucleotides outside the gene matches: 2. This CDR3 has 13 amino acids. Germline lookup yields CDR1 SGHNT and CDR2 YYREEE (reference sequence). The CDR3 loop is CASSSLAGDEQFF. CDR3 sequence (DNA): TGTGCCAGCAGCTCGCTAGCGGGAGATGAGCAGTTCTTC. Full variable domain (outside the CDR3, taken from reference TRBV5-4 and TRBJ2-1): ETGVTQSPTHLIKTRGQQVTLRCSSQSGHNTVSWYQQALGQGPQFIFQYYREEENGRGNFPPRFSGLQFPNYSSELNVNALELDDSALYLCASSSLAGDEQFFGPGTRLTVL.

This chain joins TRBV12-5 and TRBJ1-6; D is possibly TRBD1 (5 bases). V was cut by 6 bases and J by 8 bases, with 11 bases left in between. This CDR3 is built from 13 residues. Per the germline V gene, CDR1 is LGHNT and CDR2 is FRNRAP. The CDR3 reads CASGFTGDSPLHF. Here the CDR3 DNA reads TGTGCTAGTGGATTTACAGGTGATTCACCCCTCCACTTT.

The genes are TRBV4-1 and TRBJ2-7; the match to TRBD2 covers 9 bases. CDR3 length: 15 residues. J lost 3 bases, V lost 4 bases, and 7 bases had no gene match. Germline V gene sequence: CDR1 MGHRA, CDR2 YSYEKL. CDR3 sequence reads: CASSPDAGGLYEQYF. CDR3 in DNA: TGCGCCAGCAGCCCTGACGCGGGGGGGCTCTACGAGCAGTACTTC.

V and J are TRBV5-1 and TRBJ2-3; 9 bases fit TRBD2. Germline V gives CDR1 SGHRS, CDR2 YFSETQ. Germline trimming cut 3 bases from V and 5 bases from J; bases unmatched to any gene: 10. The CDR3 loop spans 16 amino acids. The CDR3 loop reads CASSSMAGGPGDTQYF. DNA for the CDR3: TGCGCCAGCAGCTCCATGGCGGGGGGGCCGGGAGATACGCAGTATTTT.

This chain links TRBV19 with TRBJ2-5; the match to TRBD1 covers 12 bases. Germline-derived CDR1 and CDR2 are LNHDA and SQIVND (reference sequence). The J segment lost 4 bases and the V segment lost 7 bases, leaving 4 bases of the junction unmatched. The CDR3 length is 14 residues. The CDR3 coding sequence is TGTGCCAGTAACCCGGGACAGGGGGCAGAGACCCAGTACTTC. Residues: CASNPGQGAETQYF.

The chain joins TRBV7-9 to TRBJ1-2, with 7 nucleotides matching TRBD1. Germline CDR1 reads SEHNR; CDR2 reads FQNEAQ (reference sequence). Germline trimming cut 4 bases from V and 0 bases from J; bases unmatched to any gene: 14. The CDR3 contains 18 residues. This chain's CDR3 is CASSSTLTGGGPNYGYTF. In DNA, the CDR3 is TGTGCCAGCAGCTCAACCCTTACGGGAGGGGGCCCTAACTATGGCTACACCTTC.

This clone was detected once. J is TRBJ2-7 and V is TRBV2; D is possibly TRBD1 (6 bases). The CDR3 loop spans 16 amino acids. V dropped 0 bases and J dropped 1 base, with 13 bases sitting between them. CDR1 and CDR2 from the germline V gene are SNHLY and FYNNEI. The CDR3: CASSEATGRGSYEQYF. In nucleotides, the CDR3 is TGTGCCAGCAGTGAAGCGACGGGCAGGGGATCCTACGAGCAGTACTTC.

V usage is TRBV7-8 and J usage is TRBJ1-3; D unclear. Per germline, CDR1 SGHVS and CDR2 FQNEAQ. Trimming shortened V by 1 base and J by 0 bases, and 13 bases separated the two germline ends. The CDR3 sequence is 17 residues long. The CDR3 nucleotides read TGTGCCAGCAGCTTAGAACTGGGCACCCACTCTGGAAACACCATATATTTT. Its translation: CASSLELGTHSGNTIYF. The full variable domain, in which reference TRBV7-8 and TRBJ1-3 provide the parts outside the CDR3, is GAGVSQSPRYKVAKRGQDVALRCDPISGHVSLFWYQQALGQGPEFLTYFQNEAQLDKSGLPSDRFFAERPEGSVSTLKIQRTQQEDSAVYLCASSLELGTHSGNTIYFGEGSWLTVV.

The chain recombines TRBV9 with TRBJ1-6, with a possible D match to TRBD1 (6 bases). The V gene's germline CDR1 is SGDLS and CDR2 YYNGEE. V gave up 1 base and J gave up 5 bases, with 10 bases separating them. The CDR3 has 15 amino acids. CDR3 amino acids: CASSVRTANNSPLHF. The DNA of the CDR3 is TGTGCCAGCAGCGTAAGGACAGCTAATAATTCACCCCTCCACTTT. Filled out from reference TRBV9 and TRBJ1-6, the complete variable domain reads DSGVTQTPKHLITATGQRVTLRCSPRSGDLSVYWYQQSLDQGLQFLIQYYNGEERAKGNILERFSAQQFPDLHSELNLSSLELGDSALYFCASSVRTANNSPLHFGNGTRLTVT.

The rearrangement uses TRBV5-1 and TRBJ1-5, with TRBD1 matching over 11 bases. CDR1 SGHRS and CDR2 YFSETQ come from the germline V gene. The CDR3 has 16 amino acids. Trimming removed 2 bases from V and 3 bases from J; junction bases left unmatched: 4. The chain's CDR3 is CASSFGTGGNNQPQHF. The CDR3 DNA reads as TGCGCCAGCAGCTTCGGGACAGGGGGAAACAATCAGCCCCAGCATTTT.

The rearrangement links TRBV2 to TRBJ1-2; D is possibly TRBD1 (5 bases). Trimming shortened V by 2 bases and J by 7 bases, and 11 bases separated the two germline ends. The CDR3 has 13 amino acids. The V gene's germline CDR1 is SNHLY and CDR2 FYNNEI. The CDR3 bases are TGTGCCAGCAGTGAACAAGGGGAAGGTGGCTACACCTTC. This sequence encodes CASSEQGEGGYTF.

The chain joins TRBV5-4 to TRBJ1-5; 8 nucleotides align to TRBD1. The CDR3 spans 15 residues. V lost 0 bases and J lost 3; bases outside the gene matches: 2. The germline V gene has CDR1 SGHNT and CDR2 YYREEE (reference sequence). The CDR3 DNA is TGTGCCAGCAGCTTGGGACAGGGGTTCAATCAGCCCCAGCATTTT. The encoded protein is CASSLGQGFNQPQHF.

This clone came up a few times. V gene TRBV12-3 or TRBV12-4 combines with J gene TRBJ2-7, with D possibly TRBD1 on 5 matching bases. This CDR3 has 12 amino acids. V was shortened by 0 bases and J by 13 bases, with 13 bases between the two germline ends. Here the CDR3 reads CASSLALAGSYF. CDR3 sequence (DNA): TGTGCCAGCAGTTTAGCGTTAGCAGGGTCTTACTTC.